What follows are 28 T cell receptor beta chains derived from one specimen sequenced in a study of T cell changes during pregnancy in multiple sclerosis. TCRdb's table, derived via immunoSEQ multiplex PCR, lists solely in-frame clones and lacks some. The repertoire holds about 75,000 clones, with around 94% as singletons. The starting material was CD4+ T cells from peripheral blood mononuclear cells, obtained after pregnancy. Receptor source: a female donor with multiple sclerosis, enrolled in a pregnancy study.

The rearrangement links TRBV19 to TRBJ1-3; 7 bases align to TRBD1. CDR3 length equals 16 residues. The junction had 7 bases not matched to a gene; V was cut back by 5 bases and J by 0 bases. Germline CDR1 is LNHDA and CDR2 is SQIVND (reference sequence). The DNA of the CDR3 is TGTGCCAGTAGTCAATGGGACAGCTACTCTGGAAACACCATATATTTT. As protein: CASSQWDSYSGNTIYF.

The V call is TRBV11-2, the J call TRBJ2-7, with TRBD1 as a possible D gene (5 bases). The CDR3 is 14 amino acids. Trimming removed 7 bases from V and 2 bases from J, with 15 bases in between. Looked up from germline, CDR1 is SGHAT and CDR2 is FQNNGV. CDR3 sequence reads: CASKWGRSAYEQYF. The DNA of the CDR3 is TGTGCCAGCAAGTGGGGCAGATCGGCCTACGAGCAGTACTTC.

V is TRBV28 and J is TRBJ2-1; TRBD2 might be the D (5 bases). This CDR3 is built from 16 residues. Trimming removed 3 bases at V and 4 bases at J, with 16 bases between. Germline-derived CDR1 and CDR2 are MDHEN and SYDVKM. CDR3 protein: CASSFGLASWYNEQFF. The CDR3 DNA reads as TGTGCCAGCAGTTTTGGGCTAGCCTCGTGGTACAATGAGCAGTTCTTC. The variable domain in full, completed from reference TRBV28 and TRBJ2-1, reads DVKVTQSSRYLVKRTGEKVFLECVQDMDHENMFWYRQDPGLGLRLIYFSYDVKMKEKGDIPEGYSVSREKKERFSLILESASTNQTSMYLCASSFGLASWYNEQFFGPGTRLTVL.

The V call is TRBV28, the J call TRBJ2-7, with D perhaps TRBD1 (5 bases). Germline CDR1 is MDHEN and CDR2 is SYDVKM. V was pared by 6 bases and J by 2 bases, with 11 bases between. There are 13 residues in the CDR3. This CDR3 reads CASSRQTTYEQYF. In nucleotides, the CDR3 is TGTGCCAGCAGCCGACAGACCACCTACGAGCAGTACTTC.

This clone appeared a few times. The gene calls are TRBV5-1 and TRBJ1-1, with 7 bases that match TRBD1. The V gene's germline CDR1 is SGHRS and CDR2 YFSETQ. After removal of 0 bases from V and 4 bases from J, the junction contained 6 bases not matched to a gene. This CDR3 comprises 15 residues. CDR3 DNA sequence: TGCGCCAGCAGCTTGGGACAGGGTCACAGCACTGAAGCTTTCTTT. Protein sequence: CASSLGQGHSTEAFF. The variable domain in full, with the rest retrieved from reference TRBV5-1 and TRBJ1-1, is KAGVTQTPRYLIKTRGQQVTLSCSPISGHRSVSWYQQTPGQGLQFLFEYFSETQRNKGNFPGRFSGRQFSNSRSEMNVSTLELGDSALYLCASSLGQGHSTEAFFGQGTRLTVV.

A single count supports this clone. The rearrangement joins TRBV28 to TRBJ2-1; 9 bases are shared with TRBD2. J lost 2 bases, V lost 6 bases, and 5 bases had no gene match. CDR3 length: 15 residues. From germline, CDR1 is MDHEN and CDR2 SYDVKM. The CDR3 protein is CASRLAGDTYNEQFF. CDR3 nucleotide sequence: TGTGCCAGCAGGTTAGCGGGAGACACCTACAATGAGCAGTTCTTC. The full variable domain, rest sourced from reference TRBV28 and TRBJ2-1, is DVKVTQSSRYLVKRTGEKVFLECVQDMDHENMFWYRQDPGLGLRLIYFSYDVKMKEKGDIPEGYSVSREKKERFSLILESASTNQTSMYLCASRLAGDTYNEQFFGPGTRLTVL.

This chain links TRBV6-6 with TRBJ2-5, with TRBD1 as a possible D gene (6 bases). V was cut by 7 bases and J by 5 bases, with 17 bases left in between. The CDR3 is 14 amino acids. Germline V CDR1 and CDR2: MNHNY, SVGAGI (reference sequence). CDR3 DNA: TGTGCCAGCATTGTCGGGACATCTGGGGAGACCCAGTACTTC. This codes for CASIVGTSGETQYF.

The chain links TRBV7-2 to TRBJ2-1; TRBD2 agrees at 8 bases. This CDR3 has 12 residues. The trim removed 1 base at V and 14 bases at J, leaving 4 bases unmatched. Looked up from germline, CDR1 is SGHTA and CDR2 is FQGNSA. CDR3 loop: CASSLDPGGEFF. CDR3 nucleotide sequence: TGTGCCAGCAGCTTAGATCCGGGAGGGGAGTTCTTC.

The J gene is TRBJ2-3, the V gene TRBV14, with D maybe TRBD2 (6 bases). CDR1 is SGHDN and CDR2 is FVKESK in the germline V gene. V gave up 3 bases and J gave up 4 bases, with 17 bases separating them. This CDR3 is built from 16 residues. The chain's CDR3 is CASSHRGPSGADTQYF. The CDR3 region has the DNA TGTGCCAGCAGCCACCGGGGCCCCTCGGGGGCAGATACGCAGTATTTT.

The CDR3 region is CASSVGPGSRNQPQHF. The CDR3 region has the DNA TGTGCCAGCAGCGTAGGTCCCGGGAGCCGCAATCAGCCCCAGCATTTT. The chain joins TRBV9 to TRBJ1-5; D ambiguous. CDR3 length: 16 amino acids. CDR1 SGDLS and CDR2 YYNGEE come from the germline V gene. V lost 0 bases and J 2 bases, leaving 12 bases between the germline ends.

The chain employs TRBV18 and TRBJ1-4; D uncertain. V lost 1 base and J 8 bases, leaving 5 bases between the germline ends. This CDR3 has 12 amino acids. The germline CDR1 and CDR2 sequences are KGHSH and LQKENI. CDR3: CASSPQPEKLFF. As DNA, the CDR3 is TGTGCCAGCTCACCACAGCCGGAAAAACTGTTTTTT.

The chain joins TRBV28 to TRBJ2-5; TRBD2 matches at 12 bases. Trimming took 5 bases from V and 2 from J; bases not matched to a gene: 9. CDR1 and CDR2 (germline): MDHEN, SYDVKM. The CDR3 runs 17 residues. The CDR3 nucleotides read TGTGCCAGCAGTGGGACTAGCGGGTCTTCCCCACAAGAGACCCAGTACTTC. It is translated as CASSGTSGSSPQETQYF.

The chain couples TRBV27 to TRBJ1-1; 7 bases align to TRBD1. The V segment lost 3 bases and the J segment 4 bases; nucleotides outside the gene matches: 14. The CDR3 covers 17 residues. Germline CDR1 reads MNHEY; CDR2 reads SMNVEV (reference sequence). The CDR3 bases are TGTGCCAGCAGTTTCTACCTTAACAGGGGTAAGGGCACTGAAGCTTTCTTT. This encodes CASSFYLNRGKGTEAFF.

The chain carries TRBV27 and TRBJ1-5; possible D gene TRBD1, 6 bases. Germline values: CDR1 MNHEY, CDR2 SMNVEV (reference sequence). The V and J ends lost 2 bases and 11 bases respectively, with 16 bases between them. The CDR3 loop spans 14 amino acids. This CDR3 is CASSLRGGLPAQHF. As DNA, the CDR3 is TGTGCCAGCAGTTTAAGGGGGGGCCTTCCAGCCCAGCATTTT.

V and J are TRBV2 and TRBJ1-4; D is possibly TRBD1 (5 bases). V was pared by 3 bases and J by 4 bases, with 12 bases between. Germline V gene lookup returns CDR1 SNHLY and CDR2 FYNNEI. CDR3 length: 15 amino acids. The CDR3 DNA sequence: TGTGCCAGCAGTGACCCTAGACAGTTTAATGAAAAACTGTTTTTT. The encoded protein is CASSDPRQFNEKLFF.

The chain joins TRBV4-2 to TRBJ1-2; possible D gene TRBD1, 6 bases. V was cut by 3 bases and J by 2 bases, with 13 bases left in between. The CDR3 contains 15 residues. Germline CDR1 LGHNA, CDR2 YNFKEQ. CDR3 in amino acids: CASSQATTGNYGYTF. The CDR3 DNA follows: TGTGCCAGCAGCCAGGCCACAACAGGGAACTATGGCTACACCTTC.

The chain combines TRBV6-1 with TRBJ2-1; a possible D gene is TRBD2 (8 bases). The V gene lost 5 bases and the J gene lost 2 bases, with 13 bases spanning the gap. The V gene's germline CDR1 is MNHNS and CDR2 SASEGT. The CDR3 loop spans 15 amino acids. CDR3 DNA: TGTGCCAGCAGTCGGGAGGGGACAGCCTACAATGAGCAGTTCTTC. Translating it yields CASSREGTAYNEQFF.

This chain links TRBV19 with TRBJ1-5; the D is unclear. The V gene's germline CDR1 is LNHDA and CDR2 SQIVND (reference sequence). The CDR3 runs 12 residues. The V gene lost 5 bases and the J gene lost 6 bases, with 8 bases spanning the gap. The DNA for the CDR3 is TGTGCCAGTAGTCACCGAGGTCAGCCCCAGCATTTT. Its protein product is CASSHRGQPQHF. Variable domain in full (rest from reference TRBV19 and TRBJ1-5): DGGITQSPKYLFRKEGQNVTLSCEQNLNHDAMYWYRQDPGQGLRLIYYSQIVNDFQKGDIAEGYSVSREKKESFPLTVTSAQKNPTAFYLCASSHRGQPQHFGDGTRLSIL.

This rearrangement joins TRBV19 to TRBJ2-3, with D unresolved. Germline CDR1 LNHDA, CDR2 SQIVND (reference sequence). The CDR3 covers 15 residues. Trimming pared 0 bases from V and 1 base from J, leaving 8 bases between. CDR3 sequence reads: CASSIDLFRTDTQYF. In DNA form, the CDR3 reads TGTGCCAGTAGTATAGATCTTTTTCGCACAGATACGCAGTATTTT.

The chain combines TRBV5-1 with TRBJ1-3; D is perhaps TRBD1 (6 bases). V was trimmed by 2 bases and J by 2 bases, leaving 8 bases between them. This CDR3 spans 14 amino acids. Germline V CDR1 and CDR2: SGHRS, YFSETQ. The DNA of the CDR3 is TGCGCCAGCAGCTTACAGGGTGCTGGAAACACCATATATTTT. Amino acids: CASSLQGAGNTIYF.

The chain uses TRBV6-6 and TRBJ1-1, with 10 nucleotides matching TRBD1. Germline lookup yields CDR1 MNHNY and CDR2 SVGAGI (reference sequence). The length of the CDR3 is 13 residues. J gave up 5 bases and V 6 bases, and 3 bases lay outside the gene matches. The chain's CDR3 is CASRTGGWTEAFF. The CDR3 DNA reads TGTGCCAGCAGGACAGGGGGCTGGACTGAAGCTTTCTTT.

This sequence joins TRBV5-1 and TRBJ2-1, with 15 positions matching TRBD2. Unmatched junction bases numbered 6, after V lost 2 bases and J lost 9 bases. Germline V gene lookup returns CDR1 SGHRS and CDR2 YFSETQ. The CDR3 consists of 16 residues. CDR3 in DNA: TGCGCCAGCAGCTTATCCGGACTAGCGGGAGGGTTTGAGCAGTTCTTC. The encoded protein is CASSLSGLAGGFEQFF.

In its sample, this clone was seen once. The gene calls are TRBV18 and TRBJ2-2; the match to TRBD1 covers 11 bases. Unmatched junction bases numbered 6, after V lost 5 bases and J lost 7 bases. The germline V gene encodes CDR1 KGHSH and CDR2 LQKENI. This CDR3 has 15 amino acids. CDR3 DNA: TGTGCCAGCTCAGTGGACAGGGGGCTCGGCGGGGAGCTGTTTTTT. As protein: CASSVDRGLGGELFF.

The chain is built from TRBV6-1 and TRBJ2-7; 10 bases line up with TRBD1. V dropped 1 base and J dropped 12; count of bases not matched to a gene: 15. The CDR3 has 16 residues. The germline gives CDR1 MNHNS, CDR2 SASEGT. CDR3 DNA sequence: TGTGCCAGCAGTGAAGAAGAGACAGGGGGCTACCAGCGCCGGTACTTC. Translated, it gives CASSEEETGGYQRRYF.

The CDR3 reads CASSERLAGTRETQYF. In DNA, the CDR3 is TGTGCCAGCAGTGAACGGCTAGCGGGAACCCGAGAGACCCAGTACTTC. The genes are TRBV6-1 and TRBJ2-5; 9 nucleotides match TRBD2. Germline-derived CDR1 and CDR2 are MNHNS and SASEGT. Losses at the gene ends were 2 bases for V and 4 bases for J; bases not matched to a gene: 8. The CDR3 sequence is 16 residues long.

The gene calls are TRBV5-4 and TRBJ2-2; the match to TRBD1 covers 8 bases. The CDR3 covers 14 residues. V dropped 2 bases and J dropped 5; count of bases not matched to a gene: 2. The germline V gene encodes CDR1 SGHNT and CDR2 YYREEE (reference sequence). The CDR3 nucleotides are TGTGCCAGCAGCTTTCGGACAGGGACCGGGGAGCTGTTTTTT. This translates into CASSFRTGTGELFF.

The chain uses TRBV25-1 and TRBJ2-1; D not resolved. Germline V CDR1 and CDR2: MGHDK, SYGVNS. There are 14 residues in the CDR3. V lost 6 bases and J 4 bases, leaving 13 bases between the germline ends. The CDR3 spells CASSHYGSYNEQFF. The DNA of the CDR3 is TGTGCCAGCAGCCACTATGGCTCATACAATGAGCAGTTCTTC.

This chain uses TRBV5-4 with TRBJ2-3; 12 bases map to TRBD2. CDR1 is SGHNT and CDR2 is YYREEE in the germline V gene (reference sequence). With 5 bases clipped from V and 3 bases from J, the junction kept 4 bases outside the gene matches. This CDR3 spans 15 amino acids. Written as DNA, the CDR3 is TGTGCCAGCAGGTCCGGGACTAGCGGGACAGATACGCAGTATTTT. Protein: CASRSGTSGTDTQYF.